A single sample is the source of the 23 T cell receptor beta chains below, sequenced in a study of blood T cell repertoires in COVID-19. Generated by immunoSEQ multiplex PCR, the TCRdb table keeps only in-frame clones and is missing some. The sample records roughly 62,000 clones, 70% to 85% being singletons. The specimen sequenced was peripheral blood. The receptors originated from a man in his sixties with acute or convalescent COVID-19.

The V gene is TRBV6-5, the J gene TRBJ2-1, with D perhaps TRBD2 (6 bases). From germline, CDR1 is MNHEY and CDR2 SVGAGI. V was cut by 5 bases and J by 3 bases, with 11 bases left in between. The CDR3 runs to 14 residues. The CDR3, as DNA: TGTGCCAGCAGTCCCGGGACTTTCTACAATGAGCAGTTCTTC. It codes for CASSPGTFYNEQFF.

The chain joins TRBV29-1 to TRBJ2-2; TRBD1 agrees at 8 bases. The CDR3 runs 17 residues. The V gene's germline CDR1 is SQVTM and CDR2 ANQGSEA. Trimming removed 6 bases from V and 1 base from J; junction bases left unmatched: 13. CDR3 sequence (DNA): TGCAGCGTGGACAAAAGAGCCGGGACAGGGAACACCGGGGAGCTGTTTTTT. It codes for CSVDKRAGTGNTGELFF.

The chain uses TRBV20-1 and TRBJ2-2; 7 bases are shared with TRBD1. This CDR3 region has 16 residues. From germline, CDR1 is DFQATT and CDR2 SNEGSKA (reference sequence). V lost 3 bases, J lost 6 bases, and 13 bases stayed unmatched. CDR3 sequence reads: CSASRTGRGSAGELFF. The CDR3 DNA sequence: TGCAGTGCTAGTCGGACAGGACGGGGATCCGCCGGGGAGCTGTTTTTT.

J is TRBJ1-2 and V is TRBV7-6; D gene uncertain. V lost 5 bases and J 2 bases, leaving 9 bases between the germline ends. Germline lookup yields CDR1 SGHVS and CDR2 FNYEAQ. The CDR3 extends over 13 amino acids. CDR3 in DNA: TGTGCCAGCAGCCTCGGGAGAAACTATGGCTACACCTTC. As protein: CASSLGRNYGYTF.

In this sample, this clone turned up many times. The gene calls are TRBV18 and TRBJ2-7; a possible D gene is TRBD1 (6 bases). The ends were cut back, 1 base at V and 5 bases at J, with 12 bases in the middle. The CDR3 has 14 amino acids. The germline V gene encodes CDR1 KGHSH and CDR2 LQKENI. For the CDR3, the DNA is TGTGCCAGCTCACCACTGGCACAGGGCGACGAGCAGTACTTC. Translation gives CASSPLAQGDEQYF.

V gene TRBV19 combines with J gene TRBJ1-2, with 7 bases identical to TRBD1. CDR3 length equals 13 residues. V lost 4 bases, J lost 8 bases, and 7 bases stayed unmatched. Germline V gene data show CDR1 as LNHDA and CDR2 as SQIVND (reference sequence). The CDR3: CASSTGTVRGYTF. Written as DNA, the CDR3 is TGTGCCAGTAGTACCGGGACAGTGCGGGGCTACACCTTC. The variable domain in full, completed from reference TRBV19 and TRBJ1-2, reads DGGITQSPKYLFRKEGQNVTLSCEQNLNHDAMYWYRQDPGQGLRLIYYSQIVNDFQKGDIAEGYSVSREKKESFPLTVTSAQKNPTAFYLCASSTGTVRGYTFGSGTRLTVV.

The V gene is TRBV13, the J gene TRBJ2-7; D gene unclear. The CDR3 is made up of 14 amino acids. Germline V gives CDR1 PRHDT, CDR2 FYEKMQ (reference sequence). V dropped 5 bases and J dropped 0 bases, with 11 bases sitting between them. CDR3 nucleotides: TGTGCCAGCAGCCCCCGCATGAGCTCCTACGAGCAGTACTTC. It encodes CASSPRMSSYEQYF.

This clone has only one observation. This chain joins TRBV7-2 and TRBJ2-1; TRBD1 aligns across 9 bases. Germline CDR1 is SGHTA and CDR2 is FQGNSA. Losses at the gene ends were 4 bases for V and 9 bases for J; bases not matched to a gene: 7. The CDR3 is made up of 14 amino acids. The CDR3 DNA is TGTGCCAGCAGCTCAGGGACAGGGAGTACTGAGCAGTTCTTC. Protein product: CASSSGTGSTEQFF.

The V gene is TRBV27, the J gene TRBJ1-1; D possibly corresponds to TRBD1 (5 bases). There are 14 residues in the CDR3. The V gene lost 6 bases and the J gene lost 4 bases, with 15 bases spanning the gap. Per germline, CDR1 MNHEY and CDR2 SMNVEV (reference sequence). The CDR3 here is CASRIGGPVTEAFF. The DNA for the CDR3 is TGTGCCAGCAGGATCGGGGGTCCGGTCACTGAAGCTTTCTTT.

This chain connects TRBV7-3 to TRBJ1-1; TRBD1 agrees at 10 bases. This CDR3 is built from 14 residues. The ends lost 5 bases at V and 5 bases at J; junction bases unmatched: 5. Germline CDR1 SGHTA, CDR2 FQGTGA. This chain's CDR3 is CASSHRDRGTEAFF. The CDR3, as DNA: TGTGCCAGCAGCCACAGGGACAGGGGAACTGAAGCTTTCTTT.

The CDR3 DNA is TGTGCCAGCAGCTTAATATCCCTAGCGACCATTCAAGAGACCCAGTACTTC. This encodes CASSLISLATIQETQYF. J is TRBJ2-5 and V is TRBV7-9, with D perhaps TRBD2 (6 bases). V gave up 2 bases and J gave up 2 bases, with 18 bases separating them. There are 17 residues in the CDR3. The germline V gene encodes CDR1 SEHNR and CDR2 FQNEAQ (reference sequence).

V and J are TRBV2 and TRBJ2-2; 9 bases agree with TRBD1. The CDR3 is 16 amino acids. With 2 bases clipped from V and 3 bases from J, the junction kept 4 bases outside the gene matches. Germline V gene data show CDR1 as SNHLY and CDR2 as FYNNEI. The CDR3 sequence is CASSETTGGYTGELFF. For the CDR3, the DNA is TGTGCCAGCAGTGAAACGACAGGGGGTTACACCGGGGAGCTGTTTTTT.

The gene calls are TRBV28 and TRBJ2-1; no definite D call. Germline CDR1 reads MDHEN; CDR2 reads SYDVKM. The CDR3 loop spans 14 amino acids. V lost 0 bases and J 7 bases, leaving 10 bases between the germline ends. CDR3 coding DNA: TGTGCCAGCAGTTTATGGGTCACATCTAATGAGCAGTTCTTC. It is translated as CASSLWVTSNEQFF.

V gene TRBV6-5 combines with J gene TRBJ2-1, with 8 bases that match TRBD1. In germline, CDR1 is MNHEY, CDR2 SVGAGI. Trimming took 7 bases from V and 8 from J; bases not matched to a gene: 13. This CDR3 comprises 15 residues. CDR3 region: CASKPDRGLPDEQFF. CDR3 sequence (DNA): TGTGCCAGCAAACCCGACAGGGGTCTTCCCGATGAGCAGTTCTTC.

The V call is TRBV5-1, the J call TRBJ2-5, with D possibly TRBD1 on 6 matching bases. The germline V and J ends were trimmed by 1 base and 4 bases, with 14 bases remaining between them. The CDR3 covers 15 residues. Germline CDR1 is SGHRS and CDR2 is YFSETQ. CDR3 coding DNA: TGCGCCAGCAGCTTGACAACAGGGTGGGGAGAGACCCAGTACTTC. Translation gives CASSLTTGWGETQYF. The full variable domain, completed using reference TRBV5-1 and TRBJ2-5, is KAGVTQTPRYLIKTRGQQVTLSCSPISGHRSVSWYQQTPGQGLQFLFEYFSETQRNKGNFPGRFSGRQFSNSRSEMNVSTLELGDSALYLCASSLTTGWGETQYFGPGTRLLVL.

This clone is a singleton in its sample. J is TRBJ2-7 and V is TRBV7-2; 9 bases map to TRBD1. Trimming removed 3 bases from V and 2 bases from J; junction bases left unmatched: 11. Germline V gives CDR1 SGHTA, CDR2 FQGNSA. The CDR3 consists of 17 residues. CDR3 protein: CASSFQTGTGRTYEQYF. The CDR3 DNA reads as TGTGCCAGCAGCTTTCAAACCGGGACAGGGAGAACCTACGAGCAGTACTTC.

The chain has TRBV18 and TRBJ1-1, with D uncertain. The germline CDR1 and CDR2 sequences are KGHSH and LQKENI. This CDR3 is built from 14 residues. Between the trimmed V and J ends, which lost 3 bases and 1 base, there was a span of 9 bases. CDR3 sequence reads: CASSPWGGNTEAFF. CDR3 DNA: TGTGCCAGCTCACCTTGGGGAGGGAACACTGAAGCTTTCTTT. Full variable domain (outside the CDR3, taken from reference TRBV18 and TRBJ1-1): NAGVMQNPRHLVRRRGQEARLRCSPMKGHSHVYWYRQLPEEGLKFMVYLQKENIIDESGMPKERFSAEFPKEGPSILRIQQVVRGDSAAYFCASSPWGGNTEAFFGQGTRLTVV.

J is TRBJ1-1 and V is TRBV18; D call uncertain. This CDR3 region has 14 residues. CDR1 and CDR2 (germline): KGHSH, LQKENI. V lost 4 bases and J 3 bases, leaving 12 bases between the germline ends. CDR3 residues: CASSLRRSDTEAFF. The CDR3 region has the DNA TGTGCCAGCTCACTACGAAGGAGCGACACTGAAGCTTTCTTT.

This rearrangement joins TRBV5-8 to TRBJ1-1; no clear D gene. CDR1 and CDR2 from the germline V gene are SGHTS and YDEGEE. The CDR3 loop spans 15 amino acids. V was trimmed by 2 bases and J by 2 bases, leaving 13 bases between them. DNA for the CDR3: TGTGCCAGCAGCTTTACATCCGGGGTTAACACTGAAGCTTTCTTT. Its translation: CASSFTSGVNTEAFF.

The chain links TRBV18 to TRBJ2-5, with 7 nucleotides matching TRBD1. The CDR3 sequence is 14 residues long. Per germline, CDR1 KGHSH and CDR2 LQKENI. J lost 2 bases, V lost 6 bases, and 6 bases had no gene match. DNA for the CDR3: TGTGCCAGCTCCCCTGAACAGGGGCAAGAGACCCAGTACTTC. Protein: CASSPEQGQETQYF.

The rearrangement joins TRBV5-1 to TRBJ2-7; TRBD2 agrees at 8 bases. V lost 5 bases to trimming and J lost 4 bases; unmatched junction nucleotides: 5. There are 13 residues in the CDR3. Germline lookup yields CDR1 SGHRS and CDR2 YFSETQ. CDR3 nucleotides: TGCGCCAGCAGACTAGCGGATACGTACGAGCAGTACTTC. Its translation is CASRLADTYEQYF.

This rearrangement joins TRBV9 to TRBJ1-4; tentatively, D is TRBD1 (6 bases). V was pared by 7 bases and J by 4 bases, with 11 bases between. The germline CDR1 and CDR2 sequences are SGDLS and YYNGEE. This CDR3 spans 13 amino acids. CDR3: CASARGGNEKLFF. Here the CDR3 DNA reads TGTGCCAGCGCCCGAGGGGGTAATGAAAAACTGTTTTTT. Full variable domain (outside the CDR3, taken from reference TRBV9 and TRBJ1-4): DSGVTQTPKHLITATGQRVTLRCSPRSGDLSVYWYQQSLDQGLQFLIQYYNGEERAKGNILERFSAQQFPDLHSELNLSSLELGDSALYFCASARGGNEKLFFGSGTQLSVL.

The chain has TRBV30 and TRBJ1-5, with D tentatively TRBD1 (6 bases). V dropped 2 bases and J dropped 0 bases, with 11 bases sitting between them. Germline CDR1 and CDR2: GTSNPN and SVGIG (reference sequence). The CDR3 is 15 amino acids. CDR3: CAWSTQGYSNQPQHF. The DNA for the CDR3 is TGTGCCTGGAGTACCCAGGGGTATAGCAATCAGCCCCAGCATTTT.